This TCR beta chain is from a study of T-cell reconstitution after alpha-beta-depleted transplantation in children. Trimming took off 8 bases at V and 5 bases at J, with 5 bases between the two ends. The CDR3 has 10 residues. CDR1 SEHNR and CDR2 FQNEAQ come from the germline V gene (reference sequence). Preparing the TCRbeta library involved the use of unique molecular identifiers. TCRdb processed the PCR reads anew with MiXCR; each CDR3 protein has one entry. The sample lists some 140,000 distinct CDR3 sequences; about 9.6% were seen once. This specimen was PBMCs, mostly from graft donor cells, taken 180 days after TCRalphabeta/CD19-depleted stem cell transplant. This receptor was taken from a girl under three years old who had a stem cell transplant for combined immunodeficiency, so the T cells may come from the graft donor. The gene calls are TRBV7-9 and TRBJ2-3; D is ambiguous. The CDR3 DNA sequence: TGTGCCAGCTGGGGAGATACGCAGTATTTT. It translates to CASWGDTQYF.